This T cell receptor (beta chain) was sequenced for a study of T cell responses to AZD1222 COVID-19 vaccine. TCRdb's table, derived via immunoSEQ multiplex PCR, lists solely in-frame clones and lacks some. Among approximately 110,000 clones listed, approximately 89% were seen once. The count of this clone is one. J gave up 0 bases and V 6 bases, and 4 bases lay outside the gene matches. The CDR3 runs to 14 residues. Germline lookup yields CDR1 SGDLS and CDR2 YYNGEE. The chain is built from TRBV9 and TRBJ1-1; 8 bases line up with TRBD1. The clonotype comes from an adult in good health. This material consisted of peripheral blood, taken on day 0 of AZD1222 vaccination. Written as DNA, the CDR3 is TGTGCCAGCACCCCGGGACAGGTGAACACTGAAGCTTTCTTT. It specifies CASTPGQVNTEAFF. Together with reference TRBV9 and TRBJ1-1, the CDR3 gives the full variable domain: DSGVTQTPKHLITATGQRVTLRCSPRSGDLSVYWYQQSLDQGLQFLIQYYNGEERAKGNILERFSAQQFPDLHSELNLSSLELGDSALYFCASTPGQVNTEAFFGQGTRLTVV.